This TCR beta chain was retrieved from a study of shared clonotypes between healthy human individuals. As originally analysed: Junction-only sequences produced by ImmunoSEQ had no quality scores, so filtering differed. Sequencing used immunoSEQ multiplex PCR; TCRdb keeps in-frame clones, though not all of them. D and trimming were read from the DNA, whereas the V and J calls and clone size are those reported in that table. Here the sample spans 760,000 or so clones, 96% being singletons. As defined, naive CD8 cells were CD45RO-negative and positively selected for CCR7, with terminally differentiated effector memory CD45RA+ cells excluded. The CDR3 consists of 16 residues. Germline V gene lookup returns CDR1 SGHRS and CDR2 YFSETQ. V was clipped by 1 base and J by 6 bases; unmatched bases: 10.

The rearrangement joins TRBV5-1 to TRBJ1-1, with 9 bases fitting TRBD1. The material sequenced was naive CD8+ T cells sorted from blood. The sequence was obtained from a man aged 25 to 40 in good health. The CDR3 is CASSLNPGQGWAEAFF. Written as DNA, the CDR3 is TGCGCCAGCAGCTTGAATCCGGGACAGGGCTGGGCTGAAGCTTTCTTT.